The subject of this entry is one TCR beta chain. What antigen it recognizes has not been identified. No much larger clonotype is one base removed from it; base qualities were not supplied. The germline V gene (reference sequence) gives CDR1 as LNHDA and CDR2 as SQIVND. Between the V and J ends, shortened by 6 bases and 0 bases respectively, the junction contains 15 bases. From the cysteine through the phenylalanine, the CDR3 covers 15 amino acids. Here the CDR3 DNA is all that survives: 45 bases in frame from base 1. The source of the sample is a study of PD-L1 blockade in urothelial cancer listed by TCRdb under 2017. Background for the entire study: All patients started therapy in about 2014 and received atezolizumab 1,200 mg intravenously every 3 weeks. Twenty-five of 29 patients were males with bladder-origin urothelial cancer, and about 60% of the roughly 30 reported a prior smoking history. An ECOG performance status of 0 or 1 was recorded for the patients, and 0 to 3 prior chemotherapy regimens had been received by the patients. Blood samples were analyzed at two time points: 3 weeks after treatment start (second dose) and 6 weeks after treatment start. Blood samples yielded a median of roughly 140,000 T cells and roughly 83,000 unique TCRs, with median clonality roughly 0.085. Somatic, immune and clinical correlates of response to PD-L1 blockade with atezolizumab in urothelial cancer were the focus of an exploratory multi-omic analysis. Pretreatment tumor samples, along with matched peripheral blood serially collected before and after atezolizumab treatment, were subjected to TCR sequencing. Durable clinical benefit meant progression-free survival longer than 6 months, and TCR features were also tested against progression-free and overall survival. Whole exome sequencing and RNA sequencing of pretreatment tumors were performed alongside TCR sequencing in the same patients. Some ten patients reached durable clinical benefit, while some 21 patients did not. Just over 28 patients had pretreatment blood TCR-seq, about 25 had at least one posttreatment blood collection, and about 25 had tumor TCR-seq. General conclusions and limits of the study: Greater expansion of tumor-associated TCR clones in peripheral blood 3 weeks after the start of treatment was observed in patients with durable benefit (n ≈ 22, p = 0.022). Improved progression-free and overall survival was associated with having pretreatment peripheral blood TCR clonality below the median. Because of the small sample size (n ≈ 31) and the many exploratory analyses performed, the results are intended to be regarded as hypothesis-generating.

Reading the label with the study, this specimen's time point is: peripheral blood 6 weeks after treatment start. A cohort of around 28 patients with locally advanced or metastatic urothelial carcinoma, treated at Memorial Sloan Kettering on a trial protocol, was included. Peripheral blood mononuclear cells were collected pretreatment and during treatment, with between 1 and 8 total time points per patient. The Qiagen DNeasy Blood extraction kit was used to purify genomic DNA from total PBMCs and tumor samples. PBMCs were collected pretreatment and during treatment, and were isolated and stored as previously described. Synthetic TCR analog templates were spiked into each PCR to estimate absolute template abundance from read counts. The immunoSEQ assay was used to amplify TCRbeta CDR3 regions from genomic DNA with bias-controlled V and J gene primers. Sequencing of rearranged TCRbeta segments was done at approximately 20X coverage. In the authors' own workflow: Sequencing errors were corrected by clustering and CDR3s were annotated against IMGT to assign V, D and J genes. Downstream analyses used only productive TCRbeta rearrangements and left out out-of-frame or stop-codon sequences. To compute clonality, Shannon entropy was normalized by the log of the number of unique productive sequences and then subtracted from one. Fisher's exact test with Benjamini-Hochberg correction, at a threshold of adjusted p below 0.01, was used to find clones that differed between time points or between blood and tumor. The table comes from immuneACCESS by way of TCRdb, which keeps in-frame sequences with V and J called. Part of the clones is missing from these tables; in studies checked, under half for an unresolved V gene and the rest for unknown reasons. V and J calls and clone size are those listed in that table; D and trimming were worked out from the DNA. This sample lists tens of thousands of clones; roughly 89% were detected once. The ten largest clones take up less than 8% of the sample.

Here the chain combines TRBV19 and TRBJ2-7, and perhaps TRBD2 as D gene, on 5 matching bases. The sequenced sample was PBMCs, obtained around atezolizumab (anti-PD-L1) treatment. This clonotype originated in a man between 65 and 80 years old with urothelial cancer. Here is the DNA: TGTGCCAGTAGGCGATCGACTACAAGCTCCTACGAGCAGTACTTC. Translation gives CASRRSTTSSYEQYF.